Following are 22 T cell receptor beta chains from one sample sequenced in a study of early T cells in non-severe SARS-CoV-2 infection. TCRdb passed the 5' RACE reads through MiXCR, listing each CDR3 protein once. This sample has some 48,000 distinct CDR3 sequences, with 6% to 8% found just once. The material sequenced was whole blood, taken at baseline. The origin of the receptors is an adult who was a healthcare worker with PCR-confirmed SARS-CoV-2 infection or an uninfected control (not recorded which).

This clonotype was detected a few times. The DNA of the CDR3 is TGTGCCTGGAGTGTTAAGAACCCTGGATCCGAGCAGTACTTC. The encoded protein is CAWSVKNPGSEQYF. The gene calls are TRBV30 and TRBJ2-7; the D is unclear. The CDR3 has 14 residues. V was cut by 0 bases and J by 6 bases, with 15 bases left in between. The germline gives CDR1 GTSNPN, CDR2 SVGIG (reference sequence). Filled out from reference TRBV30 and TRBJ2-7, the complete variable domain reads SQTIHQWPATLVQPVGSPLSLECTVEGTSNPNLYWYRQAAGRGLQLLFYSVGIGQISSEVPQNLSASRPQDRQFILSSKKLLLSDSGFYLCAWSVKNPGSEQYFGPGTRLTVT.

The chain is built from TRBV27 and TRBJ1-6, with 7 nucleotides matching TRBD1. The V and J ends lost 3 bases and 7 bases, in that order; junction bases with no gene match: 9. CDR1 is MNHEY and CDR2 is SMNVEV in the germline V gene (reference sequence). The CDR3 consists of 16 residues. The CDR3 DNA is TGTGCCAGCAGTTTCCTACCGGGAGGGGGCAATTCACCCCTCCACTTT. Amino acids: CASSFLPGGGNSPLHF.

This clonotype was seen ten or more times. This sequence joins TRBV20-1 and TRBJ2-3, with TRBD2 matching 8 bases. Germline CDR1 DFQATT, CDR2 SNEGSKA (reference sequence). The CDR3 extends over 15 amino acids. The V and J ends lost 1 base and 5 bases, in that order; junction bases with no gene match: 8. CDR3 nucleotides: TGCAGTGCTAGAGCTTTAAGCGGGAGTCGAGATACGCAGTATTTT. Amino acids: CSARALSGSRDTQYF.

This clonotype has ten or more counts. The rearrangement joins TRBV27 to TRBJ1-1; D remains unclear. V lost 0 bases to trimming and J lost 0 bases, with 5 bases between them. Germline V gene sequence: CDR1 MNHEY, CDR2 SMNVEV (reference sequence). CDR3 length: 14 amino acids. The CDR3 nucleotides read TGTGCCAGCAGTTTATCGCGACTGAACACTGAAGCTTTCTTT. Translation: CASSLSRLNTEAFF.

This clonotype was seen more than once but under ten times. V gene TRBV15 combines with J gene TRBJ2-5; possible D gene TRBD2, 5 bases. The length of the CDR3 is 14 residues. V lost 2 bases to trimming and J lost 3 bases, with 10 bases between them. Germline CDR1 reads LNHNV; CDR2 reads YYDKDF (reference sequence). CDR3 protein: CATSRSSGKETQYF. The CDR3 nucleotides are TGTGCCACCAGCAGATCCTCGGGAAAAGAGACCCAGTACTTC.

This clonotype was counted only a few times. The rearrangement links TRBV27 to TRBJ1-5; 10 bases are a match to TRBD1. The CDR3 is made up of 16 amino acids. CDR1 MNHEY and CDR2 SMNVEV come from the germline V gene (reference sequence). Losses at the gene ends were 5 bases for V and 5 bases for J; bases not matched to a gene: 9. The DNA for the CDR3 is TGTGCCAGCAGTCCGTGGACAGGGGGAAACGATCAGCCCCAGCATTTT. Encoded protein: CASSPWTGGNDQPQHF.

In its sample, this clonotype was seen many times. The chain couples TRBV7-2 to TRBJ2-6, with unresolved D. The germline V and J ends were trimmed by 1 base and 2 bases, with 6 bases remaining between them. Germline CDR1 SGHTA, CDR2 FQGNSA. CDR3 length: 15 amino acids. CDR3 loop: CASSLEGTGANVLTF. The CDR3 coding sequence is TGTGCCAGCAGCTTAGAAGGAACTGGGGCCAACGTCCTGACTTTC.

There are many counts of this clonotype. J is TRBJ1-4 and V is TRBV5-5; possible D gene TRBD1, 6 bases. Germline-derived CDR1 and CDR2 are SGHKS and YYEKEE (reference sequence). The CDR3 is 13 residues long. Between the trimmed V and J ends, which lost 3 bases and 5 bases, there was a span of 8 bases. The CDR3 nucleotides read TGTGCCAGCAGCTCCGGACAGAATGAAAAACTGTTTTTT. Translated: CASSSGQNEKLFF. The full variable domain, completed using reference TRBV5-5 and TRBJ1-4, is DAGVTQSPTHLIKTRGQQVTLRCSPISGHKSVSWYQQVLGQGPQFIFQYYEKEERGRGNFPDRFSARQFPNYSSELNVNALLLGDSALYLCASSSGQNEKLFFGSGTQLSVL.

The chain employs TRBV7-9 and TRBJ1-4; D unresolved. With 3 bases removed from V and 10 bases from J, the gap between germline ends came to 9 bases. Germline assignment: CDR1 SEHNR and CDR2 FQNEAQ (reference sequence). This CDR3 has 12 amino acids. DNA for the CDR3: TGTGCCAGCAGCTTTGGGCAGAGAAAACTGTTTTTT. Its translation is CASSFGQRKLFF.

The chain combines TRBV2 with TRBJ2-2; unclear D gene. The CDR3 is 13 amino acids. V lost 2 bases to trimming and J lost 4 bases, with 5 bases between them. Germline V gene lookup returns CDR1 SNHLY and CDR2 FYNNEI. The CDR3 coding sequence is TGTGCCAGCAGTGAAATGGGCACCGGGGAGCTGTTTTTT. Protein: CASSEMGTGELFF.

J is TRBJ1-2 and V is TRBV7-6; D remains ambiguous. The ends were cut back, 5 bases at V and 8 bases at J, with 15 bases in the middle. The CDR3 covers 13 residues. CDR1 is SGHVS, CDR2 FNYEAQ, per germline. In DNA, the CDR3 is TGTGCCAGCAGCCCACTGCAGGCATCCGGCTACACCTTC. This translates into CASSPLQASGYTF.

This clonotype was recorded many times. The genes are TRBV19 and TRBJ1-5; D remains ambiguous. The CDR3 is 12 residues long. The V and J ends lost 7 bases and 9 bases respectively, with 13 bases between them. Germline assignment: CDR1 LNHDA and CDR2 SQIVND (reference sequence). The CDR3 region has the DNA TGTGCCAGTAACCTGGTCGGCCGGCCCCAGCATTTT. Translated, it gives CASNLVGRPQHF.

This clonotype occurred many times. The genes are TRBV7-9 and TRBJ2-7; D call uncertain. V was pared by 5 bases and J by 2 bases, with 7 bases between. CDR3 length: 12 residues. CDR1 and CDR2 (germline): SEHNR, FQNEAQ (reference sequence). The CDR3 protein is CASSGGTYEQYF. As DNA, the CDR3 is TGTGCCAGCAGCGGCGGAACCTACGAGCAGTACTTC.

This clonotype was seen repeatedly, ten times or more. The chain joins TRBV12-3 or TRBV12-4 to TRBJ1-5, with 7 bases identical to TRBD1. The CDR3 covers 15 residues. The V segment lost 5 bases and the J segment 2 bases; nucleotides outside the gene matches: 6. CDR3 sequence: CASSRSGGGNQPQHF. In nucleotides, the CDR3 is TGTGCCAGCAGTAGATCAGGGGGTGGCAATCAGCCCCAGCATTTT.

This clonotype was picked up a small number of times. The chain links TRBV7-9 to TRBJ1-2; D gene uncertain. Germline V CDR1 and CDR2: SEHNR, FQNEAQ (reference sequence). This CDR3 has 16 amino acids. The germline V and J ends were trimmed by 1 base and 3 bases, with 15 bases remaining between them. The CDR3 DNA reads TGTGCCAGCAGCTTAGTAGGGCAGGCAGAGCACTATGGCTACACCTTC. It translates to CASSLVGQAEHYGYTF.

The sample holds a few counts of this clonotype. V is TRBV12-3 or TRBV12-4 and J is TRBJ2-1, with TRBD1 identical over 9 bases. J gave up 5 bases and V 6 bases, and 8 bases lay outside the gene matches. The CDR3 length is 15 residues. The CDR3 here is CASRTGQGKNNEQFF. CDR3 DNA sequence: TGTGCCAGCAGGACAGGACAGGGGAAGAACAATGAGCAGTTCTTC.

This rearrangement joins TRBV12-3 or TRBV12-4 to TRBJ2-5; D ambiguous. V gave up 6 bases and J gave up 7 bases, with 18 bases separating them. The CDR3 has 14 amino acids. As DNA, the CDR3 is TGTGCCAGCAGCCATGGGCAGGTTTCAGGGACCCAGTACTTC. Its translation is CASSHGQVSGTQYF.

This clonotype has a count of ten or more. The chain uses TRBV24-1 and TRBJ2-1; no clear D gene. Trimming shortened V by 3 bases and J by 0 bases, and 8 bases separated the two germline ends. Germline-derived CDR1 and CDR2 are KGHDR and SFDVKD. The CDR3 consists of 15 residues. The CDR3 spells CATSDLSSSYNEQFF. CDR3 nucleotides: TGTGCCACCAGTGATCTCTCGAGCTCCTACAATGAGCAGTTCTTC.

V gene TRBV19 combines with J gene TRBJ1-2; D is perhaps TRBD1 (5 bases). V lost 5 bases and J lost 4, with 17 bases in between. Germline-derived CDR1 and CDR2 are LNHDA and SQIVND (reference sequence). This CDR3 is built from 15 residues. The chain's CDR3 is CASSLPTGTVYGYTF. The CDR3 DNA follows: TGTGCCAGTAGTCTACCTACAGGAACAGTCTATGGCTACACCTTC.

The table lists this clonotype with a few counts. The CDR3 loop is CASSMSWLAGRSSYNEQFF. DNA for the CDR3: TGTGCCAGTAGTATGTCGTGGCTAGCGGGGAGGAGCTCCTACAATGAGCAGTTCTTC. V and J are TRBV19 and TRBJ2-1; 9 bases align to TRBD2. V gave up 3 bases and J gave up 0 bases; unmatched junction bases: 12. Germline V CDR1 and CDR2: LNHDA, SQIVND (reference sequence). The CDR3 extends over 19 amino acids.

This clonotype came up many times. The chain carries TRBV5-1 and TRBJ1-1; perhaps TRBD1 as D (5 bases). The CDR3 loop spans 13 amino acids. Between the trimmed V and J ends, which lost 4 bases and 2 bases, there was a span of 9 bases. Germline loops: CDR1 SGHRS, CDR2 YFSETQ. CDR3 sequence (DNA): TGCGCCAGCAGCACCACAGGTAACACTGAAGCTTTCTTT. The encoded protein is CASSTTGNTEAFF.

The chain's CDR3 is CSAGLSDTQYF. CDR3 DNA sequence: TGCAGCGCCGGCCTATCAGATACGCAGTATTTT. This rearrangement joins TRBV29-1 to TRBJ2-3; D remains unclear. From germline, CDR1 is SQVTM and CDR2 ANQGSEA. V lost 7 bases and J 4 bases, leaving 9 bases between the germline ends. This CDR3 has 11 residues.